The 24 T cell receptor beta chains presented below share a single source sample, sequenced in a study of blood T cell repertoires in COVID-19. The assay was immunoSEQ multiplex PCR, and TCRdb's table has in-frame clones only and misses some. The data show under 200,000 clones, 88% seen once. The sequenced sample was peripheral blood. The receptor source for this set is a man between 18 and 29 years old with active or convalescent COVID-19.

This clone was seen a single time. At one end, the junction sequence differs from germline, possibly due to a read error. V is TRBV7-7 and J is TRBJ2-5; D remains ambiguous. The CDR3 length is 15 residues. Germline V gene data show CDR1 as SSHAT and CDR2 as FNYEAQ (reference sequence). The CDR3 region is CASSLGVRRQETQYF. Here the CDR3 DNA reads TGTGCTAGCAGCTTAGGTGTCAGGCGACAAGAGACCCAGTACTTC.

The chain links TRBV18 to TRBJ1-1, with 7 bases aligning to TRBD1. From germline, CDR1 is KGHSH and CDR2 LQKENI. CDR3 length: 14 residues. V lost 5 bases, J lost 1 base, and 4 bases stayed unmatched. The CDR3 DNA reads as TGTGCCAGCTCAGTGGGACAGTCGAACACTGAAGCTTTCTTT. It specifies CASSVGQSNTEAFF.

This clone was seen a few times. V and J are TRBV6-1 and TRBJ2-7, with 8 bases identical to TRBD2. The CDR3 contains 16 residues. The trim removed 2 bases at V and 2 bases at J, leaving 8 bases unmatched. The germline V gene has CDR1 MNHNS and CDR2 SASEGT. The CDR3 protein is CASSEKPSGPTYEQYF. In nucleotides, the CDR3 is TGTGCCAGCAGTGAAAAACCTAGCGGGCCCACCTACGAGCAGTACTTC.

This CDR3 is CASSTDRDSPLHF. DNA for the CDR3: TGTGCCAGTAGTACGGACAGGGATTCACCCCTCCACTTT. The rearrangement links TRBV19 to TRBJ1-6; 8 bases map to TRBD1. The CDR3 has 13 amino acids. The germline V gene encodes CDR1 LNHDA and CDR2 SQIVND (reference sequence). V dropped 4 bases and J dropped 8; count of bases not matched to a gene: 1.

The rearrangement uses TRBV7-2 and TRBJ1-5; no firm D call. V lost 1 base, J lost 4 bases, and 5 bases lay in between. Germline CDR1 and CDR2: SGHTA and FQGNSA. The CDR3 has 13 residues. The CDR3 DNA reads as TGTGCCAGCAGCTTAGACAGTAATCAGCCCCAGCATTTT. Encoded protein: CASSLDSNQPQHF.

This sequence joins TRBV4-1 and TRBJ1-2; D not certain. The CDR3 is made up of 13 amino acids. V was shortened by 1 base and J by 4 bases, with 7 bases between the two germline ends. Germline-derived CDR1 and CDR2 are MGHRA and YSYEKL. CDR3 in DNA: TGCGCCAGCAGCCAAGGAGGGTTCTATGGCTACACCTTC. It encodes CASSQGGFYGYTF.

This chain links TRBV6-6 with TRBJ1-3; TRBD1 matches at 7 bases. V shed 6 bases and J 0 bases; nucleotides not matched to a gene: 5. CDR1 is MNHNY and CDR2 is SVGAGI in the germline V gene (reference sequence). The CDR3 covers 15 residues. This CDR3 is CASSTDRFSGNTIYF. The CDR3 nucleotides read TGTGCCAGCAGCACGGACAGGTTCTCTGGAAACACCATATATTTT.

The chain combines TRBV18 with TRBJ2-3, with 9 bases identical to TRBD2. This CDR3 comprises 16 residues. CDR1 and CDR2 from the germline V gene are KGHSH and LQKENI. After removal of 2 bases from V and 0 bases from J, the junction contained 3 bases not matched to a gene. CDR3 in DNA: TGTGCCAGCTCACCAGACACTAGCGGGAGCACAGATACGCAGTATTTT. Translation gives CASSPDTSGSTDTQYF.

The rearrangement uses TRBV7-9 and TRBJ1-1, with D tentatively TRBD1 (5 bases). The CDR3 is 17 amino acids. Looked up from germline, CDR1 is SEHNR and CDR2 is FQNEAQ (reference sequence). Trimming left V 1 base short and J 1 base short, with 16 bases between. Written as DNA, the CDR3 is TGTGCCAGCAGCTTAGTTCCGGGGACTAGTCAGAACACTGAAGCTTTCTTT. Translating it yields CASSLVPGTSQNTEAFF. Full variable domain (remainder filled in from reference TRBV7-9 and TRBJ1-1): DTGVSQNPRHKITKRGQNVTFRCDPISEHNRLYWYRQTLGQGPEFLTYFQNEAQLEKSRLLSDRFSAERPKGSFSTLEIQRTEQGDSAMYLCASSLVPGTSQNTEAFFGQGTRLTVV.

J is TRBJ1-4 and V is TRBV6-1, with TRBD1 matching over 8 bases. This CDR3 comprises 15 residues. CDR1 and CDR2 from the germline V gene are MNHNS and SASEGT. V trimming: 1 base; J trimming: 4 bases; junction bases outside the gene matches: 2. CDR3: CASSEGTGNNEKLFF. In DNA form, the CDR3 reads TGTGCCAGCAGTGAAGGGACAGGGAATAATGAAAAACTGTTTTTT.

V usage is TRBV5-1 and J usage is TRBJ2-7; a weak D match, TRBD1 (6 bases). This CDR3 has 13 amino acids. CDR1 and CDR2 (germline): SGHRS, YFSETQ. V was clipped by 2 bases and J by 4 bases, with 10 bases between them. The CDR3 is CASSLGTNYEQYF. As DNA, the CDR3 is TGCGCCAGCAGCTTAGGGACAAATTACGAGCAGTACTTC.

This clone was detected only a few times. V is TRBV9 and J is TRBJ2-7, with D unclear. CDR1 and CDR2 from the germline V gene are SGDLS and YYNGEE. This CDR3 region has 13 residues. V dropped 0 bases and J dropped 3 bases, with 7 bases sitting between them. CDR3 protein: CASSVGVGYEQYF. Here the CDR3 DNA reads TGTGCCAGCAGCGTAGGTGTCGGCTACGAGCAGTACTTC.

The J gene is TRBJ1-2, the V gene TRBV11-2; tentatively, D is TRBD1 (5 bases). The germline V gene has CDR1 SGHAT and CDR2 FQNNGV. V was clipped by 4 bases and J by 8 bases, with 20 bases between them. CDR3 size: 15 residues. The CDR3 coding sequence is TGTGCCAGCAGCTCAACCCGGGGGGGATGGAGGGGCTACACCTTC. The encoded protein is CASSSTRGGWRGYTF.

The chain recombines TRBV19 with TRBJ2-2; D uncertain. Deletions cut 6 bases from V and 5 bases from J, with 31 bases between. Per germline, CDR1 LNHDA and CDR2 SQIVND (reference sequence). This CDR3 has 20 amino acids. The CDR3 DNA is TGTGCCAGTAGAGCAACCCCGATCGCCTACGGGTATCCCAGAACCGGGGAGCTGTTTTTT. This encodes CASRATPIAYGYPRTGELFF.

This rearrangement joins TRBV5-4 to TRBJ2-5; D perhaps matches TRBD2 (6 bases). Per germline, CDR1 SGHNT and CDR2 YYREEE (reference sequence). V was cut by 4 bases and J by 4 bases, with 23 bases left in between. CDR3 length: 17 residues. The CDR3 loop reads CASSQSFSSVKGETQYF. In DNA, the CDR3 is TGTGCCAGCAGCCAATCGTTCTCTAGCGTAAAAGGAGAGACCCAGTACTTC. Complete variable domain (other parts from reference TRBV5-4 and TRBJ2-5): ETGVTQSPTHLIKTRGQQVTLRCSSQSGHNTVSWYQQALGQGPQFIFQYYREEENGRGNFPPRFSGLQFPNYSSELNVNALELDDSALYLCASSQSFSSVKGETQYFGPGTRLLVL.

Comment on this clone: The same CDR3 can be traced to other DNA sequences in this sample. The chain uses TRBV6-2 or TRBV6-3 and TRBJ2-7; 10 bases line up with TRBD2. Germline CDR1 and CDR2: MNHEY and SVGEGT. The V gene end was trimmed by 2 bases and the J gene end by 3 bases; junction bases not matched to a gene: 4. The CDR3 loop spans 15 amino acids. In DNA, the CDR3 is TGTGCCAGCAGTTACAGGACTAGCGGTCTCTACGAGCAGTACTTC. This sequence encodes CASSYRTSGLYEQYF.

The gene calls are TRBV10-3 and TRBJ2-1; unclear D gene. V lost 0 bases, J lost 4 bases, and 7 bases lay in between. Germline lookup yields CDR1 ENHRY and CDR2 SYGVKD. This CDR3 is built from 14 residues. CDR3 region: CAISESPEYNEQFF. In nucleotides, the CDR3 is TGTGCCATCAGTGAGTCCCCAGAATACAATGAGCAGTTCTTC.

This clone showed up just a few times. V usage is TRBV24-1 and J usage is TRBJ1-1; no reliable D call. V lost 9 bases to trimming and J lost 4 bases, with 14 bases between them. The germline V gene encodes CDR1 KGHDR and CDR2 SFDVKD. The CDR3 sequence is 13 residues long. CDR3 sequence reads: CATEEEDGTEAFF. Here the CDR3 DNA reads TGTGCCACCGAGGAGGAGGACGGCACTGAAGCTTTCTTT.

The V call is TRBV6-5, the J call TRBJ1-4, with D possibly TRBD1 on 5 matching bases. Germline assignment: CDR1 MNHEY and CDR2 SVGAGI. The CDR3 sequence is 14 residues long. V lost 5 bases and J lost 8, with 15 bases in between. CDR3: CASSPGGAREKLFF. The CDR3 DNA reads as TGTGCCAGCAGTCCAGGCGGGGCAAGAGAAAAACTGTTTTTT.

This clone was counted between two and nine times. This sequence joins TRBV5-1 and TRBJ2-2; D unresolved. V was trimmed by 0 bases and J by 5 bases, leaving 14 bases between them. The CDR3 contains 16 residues. Germline V gives CDR1 SGHRS, CDR2 YFSETQ. The CDR3: CASSLDGSARTGELFF. The CDR3 DNA reads as TGCGCCAGCAGCTTGGACGGGTCGGCCAGAACCGGGGAGCTGTTTTTT.

The chain has TRBV7-8 and TRBJ1-4; D gene ambiguous. Trimming removed 5 bases from V and 4 bases from J, with 8 bases in between. CDR3 size: 13 residues. Germline assignment: CDR1 SGHVS and CDR2 FQNEAQ. CDR3 loop: CASSPTINEKLFF. CDR3 nucleotides: TGTGCCAGCAGCCCTACGATTAATGAAAAACTGTTTTTT.

The rearrangement links TRBV30 to TRBJ2-3; 9 bases are a match to TRBD2. There are 16 residues in the CDR3. In germline, CDR1 is GTSNPN, CDR2 SVGIG (reference sequence). V trimming: 4 bases; J trimming: 3 bases; junction bases outside the gene matches: 11. CDR3 DNA sequence: TGTGCCTGGACCGCGGGGTCTAGCGGGGAGACAGATACGCAGTATTTT. It translates to CAWTAGSSGETDTQYF.

V usage is TRBV7-2 and J usage is TRBJ2-3, with D uncertain. The V end lost 2 bases, the J end lost 0 bases, and 9 bases lay between the germline ends. Looked up from germline, CDR1 is SGHTA and CDR2 is FQGNSA. CDR3 length: 15 residues. The CDR3 nucleotides are TGTGCCAGCAGCTTACCGGCGGCTAGCACAGATACGCAGTATTTT. Its translation: CASSLPAASTDTQYF. The variable domain in full, with the rest retrieved from reference TRBV7-2 and TRBJ2-3, is GAGVSQSPSNKVTEKGKDVELRCDPISGHTALYWYRQSLGQGLEFLIYFQGNSAPDKSGLPSDRFSAERTGGSVSTLTIQRTQQEDSAVYLCASSLPAASTDTQYFGPGTRLTVL.

V and J are TRBV3-1 (or the pseudogene TRBV3-2) and TRBJ1-6; 8 bases agree with TRBD1. CDR3 length equals 14 residues. With V trimmed by 4 bases and J by 6 bases, 2 bases remained unmatched. Germline V gives CDR1 LGHDT, CDR2 YNNKEL (reference sequence). In DNA, the CDR3 is TGTGCCAGCAGCCGAGGACAGGGTAATTCACCCCTCCACTTT. Translated: CASSRGQGNSPLHF.